The sequence of this T cell receptor beta chain was determined in a study of blood T cell repertoires in COVID-19. Turning to the study itself: Donors in the United States, Italy and Spain gave samples during acute or convalescent COVID-19. Sources were T cells, B-cell-depleted T cells, or PBMCs; the material itself was cDNA or gDNA.

As originally analysed: Reference gene primer amplification gave nucleated cell count estimates. Data came from immunoSEQ multiplex PCR; TCRdb stores just in-frame clones and leaves some out. V and J calls plus clone size are reproduced from that table; the DNA served to infer D and trimming. The data hold 50,000 to 75,000 clones, with 73% observed a single time. Trimming left V 6 bases short and J 9 bases short, with 17 bases between. This CDR3 has 13 amino acids. The germline CDR1 and CDR2 sequences are MNHEY and SMNVEV (reference sequence). The sequenced sample was peripheral blood. The genes are TRBV27 and TRBJ1-2, with D hard to call. The sequence was obtained from a woman between 50 and 59 years old with active or convalescent COVID-19. CDR3: CASSNPGKGSYTF. DNA for the CDR3: TGTGCCAGCAGCAACCCCGGGAAGGGAAGCTACACCTTC.